This T cell receptor beta chain was sequenced in a study of blood T cell repertoires in COVID-19. About the research overall: In each case, the material was cDNA or gDNA derived from T cells, B-cell-depleted T cells, or PBMCs.

Assay used: immunoSEQ multiplex PCR; TCRdb lists only in-frame clones, some missing. This table has about 90,000 clones, around nine tenths appearing once. V lost 1 base to trimming and J lost 4 bases; unmatched junction nucleotides: 7. CDR3 size: 16 residues. Germline-derived CDR1 and CDR2 are SGHTA and FQGNSA. The source material was peripheral blood. The clonotype comes from an older man with acute or convalescent COVID-19. The V gene is TRBV7-2, the J gene TRBJ1-5; 7 nucleotides agree with TRBD1. The CDR3 is CASSLEGRGRNQPQHF. In DNA, the CDR3 is TGTGCCAGCAGCTTAGAGGGCAGGGGGAGAAATCAGCCCCAGCATTTT.